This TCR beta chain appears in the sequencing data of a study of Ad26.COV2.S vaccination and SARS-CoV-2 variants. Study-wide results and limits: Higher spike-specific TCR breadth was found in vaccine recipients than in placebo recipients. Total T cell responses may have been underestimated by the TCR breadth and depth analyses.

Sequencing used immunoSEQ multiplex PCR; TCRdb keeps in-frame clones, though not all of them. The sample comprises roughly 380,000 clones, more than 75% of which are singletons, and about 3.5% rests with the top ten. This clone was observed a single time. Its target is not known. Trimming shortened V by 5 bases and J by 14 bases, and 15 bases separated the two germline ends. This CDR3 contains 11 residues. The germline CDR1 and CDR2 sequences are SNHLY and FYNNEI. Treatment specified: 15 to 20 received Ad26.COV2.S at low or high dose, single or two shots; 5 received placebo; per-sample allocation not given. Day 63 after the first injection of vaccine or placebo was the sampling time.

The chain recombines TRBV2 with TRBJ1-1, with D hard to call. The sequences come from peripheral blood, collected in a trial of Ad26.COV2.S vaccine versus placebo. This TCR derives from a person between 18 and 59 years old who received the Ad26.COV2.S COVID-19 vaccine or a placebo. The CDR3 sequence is CASSQESRVFF. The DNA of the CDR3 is TGTGCCAGCAGTCAGGAATCCCGGGTCTTCTTT.